Below, one T cell receptor beta chain is given with its context. Its antigen remains unidentified. These data originate in a study of T cells and Merkel cell carcinoma outcomes. Findings and limits, study-wide: In Merkel cell carcinoma, repertoire and T-cell density reportedly predicted outcomes.

The repertoire was sequenced with immunoSEQ multiplex PCR; TCRdb's copy has only in-frame clones and lacks some. The table shows 10,000 or so clones, with about 95% occurring only once. Sequencing used tumor tissue from Merkel cell carcinoma. The source is a human donor with Merkel cell carcinoma.

The DNA of the CDR3 is TGTGCCAGCAGCGTAGGGTCGGGAATCGGGGAGACCCAGTACTTC. It yields the protein CASSVGSGIGETQYF. The gene calls are TRBV9 and TRBJ2-5; TRBD2 might be the D (5 bases). CDR3 length: 15 amino acids. The germline V gene encodes CDR1 SGDLS and CDR2 YYNGEE. Trimming removed 0 bases at V and 5 bases at J, with 14 bases between.